A selection of T cell receptor beta chains follows, all from one sample in a study of cytomegalovirus exposure and HLA in healthy donors. Clones were sequenced by immunoSEQ multiplex PCR, and TCRdb holds only the in-frame ones, with some missing. The sample holds 70,000 to 75,000 clones. The sequenced sample was PBMCs. These receptors all come from a female donor in good health and CMV-seropositive. Both conserved end residues are part of each CDR3.

V | CDR3
TRBV5-1 | CASSLFLGSTDTQYF
TRBV4-1 | CASSQDYASYEQYF
TRBV2 | CASRYGLASTETQYF
TRBV6-4 | CASSDSGQPNTGELFF
TRBV5-1 | CASSLPQGAGHQETQYF
TRBV28 | CASSQTGGYQPQHF
TRBV29-1 | CSVSGTSGGAWELFF
TRBV19 | CASGGTETGNTIYF
TRBV10-3 | CAISESSTSGKETQYF
TRBV13 | CASSRGPSCEQYF
TRBV19 | CASSIEDRNTEAFF
TRBV2 | CASSVGQGGYEQYF
TRBV6-5 | CASSSDRGSNYGYTF
TRBV4-1 | CASSLRVVTEKLFF
TRBV5-1 | CASSLAGVGPKNIQYF
TRBV6-6 | CASRGVGQGAHEQYF
TRBV2 | CASRDWVTGELFF
TRBV29-1 | CSVASSGNTIYF
TRBV5-1 | CASSNRGPPTEAFF
TRBV5-1 | CASSSGGTGELFF
TRBV11-2 | CASSPGQGAYEQYF
TRBV19 | CASSPGRGTTEAFF
TRBV19 | CASSTPSSTGVYGYTF
TRBV5-1 | CASSLDRAERYGYTF
TRBV10-1 | CASSERRAGLYEQYF
TRBV4-1 | CASSRVENSGNTIYF
TRBV5-1 | CASSYDRGNSPLHF
TRBV7-2 | CASSLGRGRRETQYF
TRBV7-2 | CASSESVAGGFNEQFF
TRBV7-9 | CASSPTPGTGGEQYF
TRBV5-1 | CASSLGAAVYEQYF
TRBV7-2 | CASSQYKNTGELFF
TRBV5-1 | CASRLTDWEAFF
TRBV18 | CASSLGQTATNEKLFF
TRBV9 | CASSGMTGNYGYTF
TRBV29-1 | CSAGLAGTYEQYF
TRBV29-1 | CSVTGTSTNNEQFF
TRBV7-8 | CASSRIGGSSSYEQYF
TRBV14 | CASSLGQGYNSPLHF
TRBV6-5 | CASKTGGHYNEQFF
TRBV19 | CASKESNQPQHF
TRBV7-2 | CASSLGGQKETQYF
TRBV9 | CASSPTPGHKNTGELFF
TRBV4-3 | CASSQDGGLAGGQGDTQYF
TRBV28 | CASSPQSSGITEQFF
TRBV29-1 | CSVDLQSTGELFF
TRBV6-4 | CASSDLRGGEQFF